A single sample gave rise to the 7 T cell receptor beta chains below, sequenced in a study of blood T cell repertoires in COVID-19. Assay used: immunoSEQ multiplex PCR; TCRdb lists only in-frame clones, some missing. The repertoire holds fewer than 130,000 clones, 65% to 75% seen once, with roughly 6.2% in the top ten. The sample taken for sequencing was peripheral blood. The receptors come from an elderly man with acute or convalescent COVID-19.

The chain joins TRBV29-1 to TRBJ2-1; possibly TRBD1 for D (5 bases). V lost 6 bases and J lost 0, with 12 bases in between. CDR1 SQVTM and CDR2 ANQGSEA come from the germline V gene. The CDR3 extends over 14 amino acids. The CDR3 nucleotides read TGCAGCGTCCAAGTAAGGGGCTCCTACAATGAGCAGTTCTTC. Translation gives CSVQVRGSYNEQFF.

The chain employs TRBV4-3 and TRBJ2-1; maybe TRBD2 (5 bases). The V gene's germline CDR1 is LGHNA and CDR2 YSLEER. The CDR3 has 14 residues. The V gene lost 5 bases and the J gene lost 8 bases, with 16 bases spanning the gap. CDR3 amino acids: CASSTGKATHEQFF. CDR3 in DNA: TGCGCCAGCAGCACCGGGAAGGCCACCCATGAGCAGTTCTTC.

The chain couples TRBV18 to TRBJ2-7; no clear D. The CDR3 is 13 amino acids. Looked up from germline, CDR1 is KGHSH and CDR2 is LQKENI. The V and J ends lost 5 bases and 3 bases respectively, with 11 bases between them. Here the CDR3 reads CASSAFTHYEQYF. The CDR3 DNA sequence: TGTGCCAGCTCAGCATTTACACACTACGAGCAGTACTTC.

This rearrangement joins TRBV7-2 to TRBJ2-1, with 8 bases lining up with TRBD2. With 5 bases clipped from V and 2 bases from J, the junction kept 5 bases outside the gene matches. This CDR3 spans 15 amino acids. Germline V gene sequence: CDR1 SGHTA, CDR2 FQGNSA. The chain's CDR3 is CASSQAGVAYNEQFF. CDR3 DNA: TGTGCCAGCAGCCAAGCGGGAGTCGCCTACAATGAGCAGTTCTTC.

The DNA of the CDR3 is TGTGCCATCAGTGAGTCGGGCGGGAGGACCCCCTACAATGAGCAGTTCTTC. This translates into CAISESGGRTPYNEQFF. The chain is built from TRBV10-3 and TRBJ2-1; 8 positions match TRBD2. The length of the CDR3 is 17 residues. Trimming removed 0 bases from V and 2 bases from J; junction bases left unmatched: 6. Germline-derived CDR1 and CDR2 are ENHRY and SYGVKD.

The sample holds one count of this clone. This chain joins TRBV30 and TRBJ2-1; TRBD2 matches at 12 bases. This CDR3 is built from 16 residues. Trimming at V came to 3 bases and at J to 2 bases, leaving 5 bases not matched to a gene. Germline-derived CDR1 and CDR2 are GTSNPN and SVGIG (reference sequence). In nucleotides, the CDR3 is TGTGCCTGGAGAAATGGACTAGCGGGACCCTACAATGAGCAGTTCTTC. Translating it yields CAWRNGLAGPYNEQFF. Filled out from reference TRBV30 and TRBJ2-1, the complete variable domain reads SQTIHQWPATLVQPVGSPLSLECTVEGTSNPNLYWYRQAAGRGLQLLFYSVGIGQISSEVPQNLSASRPQDRQFILSSKKLLLSDSGFYLCAWRNGLAGPYNEQFFGPGTRLTVL.

This chain uses TRBV11-2 with TRBJ2-5; D is possibly TRBD2 (7 bases). This CDR3 is built from 15 residues. Trimming took off 8 bases at V and 3 bases at J, with 19 bases between the two ends. Germline V CDR1 and CDR2: SGHAT, FQNNGV. This CDR3 reads CASAFSGGYEETQYF. The DNA of the CDR3 is TGTGCCAGCGCGTTTTCGGGGGGCTATGAAGAGACCCAGTACTTC.